This T cell receptor (beta chain) was recovered during a study of T cells expressing NK-cell markers. TCRdb derives one entry per CDR3 protein from the 5' RACE reads, leaving out DNA. The sample spans hundreds of thousands of distinct CDR3 sequences; the ten largest clones claim roughly 4.2%. This receptor was identified in a woman between 18 and 70 years old in good health. Sequencing used blood T cells: a sorted CD56 or NKG2C T cell subset, CD4+ or CD8+ T cells, or bulk PBMC T cells (not recorded which).

CDR3 loop: CASSVETGGETQYF. V usage is TRBV9 and J usage is TRBJ2-5; TCRdb indicates TRBD1, and absent DNA this call remains unverified. Germline values: CDR1 SGDLS, CDR2 YYNGEE. This CDR3 comprises 14 residues.